The TCR beta chain described here comes from a study of tumor-infiltrating lymphocytes in localized non-small cell lung cancer. Method: immunoSEQ multiplex PCR; TCRdb's copy keeps in-frame clones and lacks some. The top ten clones hold around 5.2% of a sample with around 7,400 clones, over 60% of them seen once. Trimming stripped 0 bases from V and 8 bases from J, with 9 bases between. The V gene's germline CDR1 is SGHRS and CDR2 YFSETQ. This CDR3 is built from 14 residues. This chain links TRBV5-1 with TRBJ1-6; no reliable D call. Sequenced: uninvolved lung tissue not adjacent to the tumor. The TCR sequence derives from a human donor with non-small cell lung cancer. The CDR3 here is CASSLGPRDSPLHF. DNA of the CDR3: TGCGCCAGCAGCTTGGGCCCCCGAGATTCACCCCTCCACTTT.